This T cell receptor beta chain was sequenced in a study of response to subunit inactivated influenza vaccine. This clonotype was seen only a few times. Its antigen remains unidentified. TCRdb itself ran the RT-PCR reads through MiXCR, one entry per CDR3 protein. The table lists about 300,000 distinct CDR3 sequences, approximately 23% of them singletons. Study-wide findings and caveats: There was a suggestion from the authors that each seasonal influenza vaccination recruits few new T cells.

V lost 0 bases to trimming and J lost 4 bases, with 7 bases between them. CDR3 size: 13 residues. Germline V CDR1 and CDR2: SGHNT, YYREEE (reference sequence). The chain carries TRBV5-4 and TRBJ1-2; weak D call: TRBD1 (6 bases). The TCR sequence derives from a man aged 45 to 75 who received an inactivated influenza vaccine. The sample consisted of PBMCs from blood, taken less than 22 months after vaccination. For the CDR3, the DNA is TGTGCCAGCAGCTTGGTGGGGGCCTATGGCTACACCTTC. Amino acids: CASSLVGAYGYTF.